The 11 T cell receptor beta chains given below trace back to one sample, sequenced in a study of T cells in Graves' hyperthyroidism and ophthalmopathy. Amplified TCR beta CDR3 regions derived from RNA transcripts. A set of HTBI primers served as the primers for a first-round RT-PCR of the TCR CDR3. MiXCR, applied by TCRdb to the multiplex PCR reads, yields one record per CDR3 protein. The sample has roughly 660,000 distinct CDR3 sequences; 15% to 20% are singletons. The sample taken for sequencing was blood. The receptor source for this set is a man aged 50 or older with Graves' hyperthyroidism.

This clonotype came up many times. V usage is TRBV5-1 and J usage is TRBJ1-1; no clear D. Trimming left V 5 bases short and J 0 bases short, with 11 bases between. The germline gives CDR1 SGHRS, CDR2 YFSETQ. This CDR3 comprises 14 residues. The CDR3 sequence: CASSFDDMNTEAFF. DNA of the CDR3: TGCGCCAGCAGTTTCGACGACATGAACACTGAAGCTTTCTTT.

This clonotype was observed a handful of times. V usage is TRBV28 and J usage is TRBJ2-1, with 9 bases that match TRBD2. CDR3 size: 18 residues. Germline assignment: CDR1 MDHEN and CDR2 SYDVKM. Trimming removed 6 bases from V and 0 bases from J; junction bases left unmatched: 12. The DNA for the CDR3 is TGTGCCAGCAGCGAGGGACTAGCCTATTGGAGCTCCTACAATGAGCAGTTCTTC. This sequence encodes CASSEGLAYWSSYNEQFF.

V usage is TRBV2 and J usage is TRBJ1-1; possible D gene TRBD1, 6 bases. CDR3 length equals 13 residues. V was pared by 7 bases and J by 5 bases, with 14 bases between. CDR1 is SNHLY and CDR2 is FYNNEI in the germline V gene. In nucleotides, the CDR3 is TGTGCCAGCACCATACAGGGTGGAACTGAAGCTTTCTTT. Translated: CASTIQGGTEAFF.

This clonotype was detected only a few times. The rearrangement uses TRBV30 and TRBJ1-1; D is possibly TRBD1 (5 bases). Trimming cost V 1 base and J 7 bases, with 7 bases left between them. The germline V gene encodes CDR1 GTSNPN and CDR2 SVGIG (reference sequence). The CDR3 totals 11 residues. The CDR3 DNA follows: TGTGCCTGGAGTGACAGGAATGAAGCTTTCTTT. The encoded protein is CAWSDRNEAFF.

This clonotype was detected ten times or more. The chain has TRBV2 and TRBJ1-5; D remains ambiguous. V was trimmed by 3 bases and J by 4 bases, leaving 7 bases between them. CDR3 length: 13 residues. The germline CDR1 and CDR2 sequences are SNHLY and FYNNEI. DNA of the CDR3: TGTGCCAGCAGTGAGGGAGAAAATCAGCCCCAGCATTTT. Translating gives CASSEGENQPQHF.

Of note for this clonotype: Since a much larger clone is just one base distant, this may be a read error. CDR3 sequence (DNA): TGTGCCAGCAGAGGGACTGGACCGTACAATGAGCAGCTCTTC. Translation: CASRGTGPYNEQLF. The chain recombines TRBV2 with TRBJ2-1; tentative D call: TRBD2 (6 bases). This CDR3 region has 14 residues. Germline V gene lookup returns CDR1 SNHLY and CDR2 FYNNEI.

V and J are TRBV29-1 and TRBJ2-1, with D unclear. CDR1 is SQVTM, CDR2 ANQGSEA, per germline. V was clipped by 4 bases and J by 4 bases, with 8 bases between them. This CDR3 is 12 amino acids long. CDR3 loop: CSVVGIYNEQFF. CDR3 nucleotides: TGCAGCGTTGTAGGCATTTACAATGAGCAGTTCTTC.

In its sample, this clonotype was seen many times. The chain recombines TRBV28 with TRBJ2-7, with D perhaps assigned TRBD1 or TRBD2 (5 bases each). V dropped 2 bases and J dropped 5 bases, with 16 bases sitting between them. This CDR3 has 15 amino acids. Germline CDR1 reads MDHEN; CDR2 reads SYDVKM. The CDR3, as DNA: TGTGCCAGCAGTTTAGGGGGAGTTTGGGTCGACGAGCAGTACTTC. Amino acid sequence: CASSLGGVWVDEQYF.

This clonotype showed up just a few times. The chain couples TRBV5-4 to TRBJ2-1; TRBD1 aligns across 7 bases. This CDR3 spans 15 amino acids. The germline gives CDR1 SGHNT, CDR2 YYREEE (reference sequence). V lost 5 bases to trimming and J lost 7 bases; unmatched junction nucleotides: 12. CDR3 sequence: CASRFDRDSPNEQFF. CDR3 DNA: TGTGCCAGCAGATTCGACCGGGACAGTCCTAATGAGCAGTTCTTC.

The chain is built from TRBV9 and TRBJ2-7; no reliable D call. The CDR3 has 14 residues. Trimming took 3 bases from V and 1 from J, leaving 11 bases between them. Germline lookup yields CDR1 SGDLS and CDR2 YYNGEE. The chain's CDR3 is CASSGGFPSYEQYF. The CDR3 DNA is TGTGCCAGCAGCGGGGGTTTCCCGTCCTACGAGCAGTACTTC.

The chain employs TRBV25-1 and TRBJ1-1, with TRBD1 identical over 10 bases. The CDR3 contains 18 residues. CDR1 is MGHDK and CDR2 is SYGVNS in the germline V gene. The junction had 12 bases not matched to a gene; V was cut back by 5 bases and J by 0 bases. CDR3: CASSPLRTGGVVNTEAFF. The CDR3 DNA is TGTGCCAGCAGTCCCCTAAGGACAGGGGGGGTGGTGAACACTGAAGCTTTCTTT.